These 13 T cell receptor beta chains came from one sample sequenced in a study of T cells in Graves' hyperthyroidism and ophthalmopathy. Researchers amplified the TCR beta CDR3 regions from RNA transcripts. The study used the HTBI primer set for a first-round RT-PCR of the TCR CDR3. TCRdb processed the multiplex PCR reads anew with MiXCR; each CDR3 protein has one entry. The sample carries 250,000 to 300,000 distinct CDR3 sequences, roughly 14% recorded once. Sequencing was done on a sample of blood. These receptors were obtained from a middle-aged woman with Graves' hyperthyroidism that later progressed to Graves' ophthalmopathy.

The chain combines TRBV19 with TRBJ2-1, with D hard to call. The V end lost 6 bases, the J end lost 0 bases, and 6 bases lay between the germline ends. This CDR3 is 13 amino acids long. Per germline, CDR1 LNHDA and CDR2 SQIVND (reference sequence). Here the CDR3 reads CASRPSSYNEQFF. The DNA for the CDR3 is TGTGCCAGTAGGCCGAGCTCCTACAATGAGCAGTTCTTC. The full variable domain, rest sourced from reference TRBV19 and TRBJ2-1, is DGGITQSPKYLFRKEGQNVTLSCEQNLNHDAMYWYRQDPGQGLRLIYYSQIVNDFQKGDIAEGYSVSREKKESFPLTVTSAQKNPTAFYLCASRPSSYNEQFFGPGTRLTVL.

This clonotype was seen ten or more times. This rearrangement joins TRBV3-1 to TRBJ2-1; 16 bases are shared with TRBD2. V trimming: 4 bases; J trimming: 4 bases; junction bases outside the gene matches: 10. Germline lookup yields CDR1 LGHDT and CDR2 YNNKEL (reference sequence). The CDR3 contains 19 residues. The CDR3 sequence: CASSPGLAGGPGGYNEQFF. Written as DNA, the CDR3 is TGTGCCAGCAGCCCGGGACTAGCGGGAGGGCCGGGGGGATACAATGAGCAGTTCTTC.

There are many counts of this clonotype. J is TRBJ2-1 and V is TRBV18, with D possibly being TRBD2 (6 bases). The V end was cut by 0 bases, the J end by 3 bases, with 12 bases between. This CDR3 region has 16 residues. Germline V gene lookup returns CDR1 KGHSH and CDR2 LQKENI. As DNA, the CDR3 is TGTGCCAGCTCACCACCGGGGGGAGAGAGCTACAATGAGCAGTTCTTC. This sequence encodes CASSPPGGESYNEQFF.

The chain uses TRBV6-1 and TRBJ2-7; 7 nucleotides match TRBD1. Germline CDR1 is MNHNS and CDR2 is SASEGT. This CDR3 spans 14 amino acids. The V segment lost 6 bases and the J segment 6 bases; nucleotides outside the gene matches: 11. In DNA, the CDR3 is TGTGCCAGCAGGAGAGACAGGGCATCGGGCGAGCAGTACTTC. It is translated as CASRRDRASGEQYF.

This clonotype was observed at least ten times. The chain is built from TRBV2 and TRBJ1-1; D is perhaps TRBD1 (5 bases). The CDR3 runs to 15 residues. Germline values: CDR1 SNHLY, CDR2 FYNNEI. Deletions cut 4 bases from V and 4 bases from J, with 16 bases between. CDR3 DNA sequence: TGTGCCAGCAGTGCCGAGATCGGGGGATCCACTGAAGCTTTCTTT. It is translated as CASSAEIGGSTEAFF.

This clonotype was seen ten or more times. CDR3 sequence (DNA): TGTGCCAGCACCGTGGCGGGTGGCGAGCAGTACTTC. Protein: CASTVAGGEQYF. The rearrangement links TRBV28 to TRBJ2-7; weak D call: TRBD2 (5 bases). V gave up 7 bases and J gave up 6 bases, with 13 bases separating them. The CDR3 covers 12 residues. Germline CDR1 reads MDHEN; CDR2 reads SYDVKM.

This clonotype has ten or more counts. This sequence joins TRBV5-1 and TRBJ1-3, with 7 nucleotides matching TRBD1. The junction had 3 bases not matched to a gene; V was cut back by 3 bases and J by 0 bases. Looked up from germline, CDR1 is SGHRS and CDR2 is YFSETQ. The CDR3 spans 15 residues. The CDR3 sequence is CASSSTGISGNTIYF. CDR3 sequence (DNA): TGCGCCAGCAGCTCGACAGGGATCTCTGGAAACACCATATATTTT.

This clonotype was seen ten or more times. The genes are TRBV3-1 and TRBJ2-1; either TRBD1 or TRBD2 may supply D (5 bases each). The V end was cut by 7 bases, the J end by 7 bases, with 14 bases between. CDR3 length: 13 residues. Germline V gives CDR1 LGHDT, CDR2 YNNKEL (reference sequence). The CDR3 loop is CASKRGDSNEQFF. CDR3 sequence (DNA): TGTGCCAGCAAACGAGGGGATTCTAATGAGCAGTTCTTC.

This clonotype was counted ten times or more. The V call is TRBV7-9, the J call TRBJ2-1; D ambiguous. The V gene's germline CDR1 is SEHNR and CDR2 FQNEAQ (reference sequence). V dropped 5 bases and J dropped 0 bases, with 14 bases sitting between them. CDR3 size: 16 residues. The CDR3 region is CASSPTGPSSYNEQFF. The DNA of the CDR3 is TGTGCCAGCAGCCCAACCGGTCCGAGCTCCTACAATGAGCAGTTCTTC. Full variable domain (remainder filled in from reference TRBV7-9 and TRBJ2-1): DTGVSQNPRHKITKRGQNVTFRCDPISEHNRLYWYRQTLGQGPEFLTYFQNEAQLEKSRLLSDRFSAERPKGSFSTLEIQRTEQGDSAMYLCASSPTGPSSYNEQFFGPGTRLTVL.

To note about this clonotype: A read error may produce the germline difference seen at one junction end. The chain is built from TRBV11-2 and TRBJ2-5; possible D gene TRBD2, 5 bases. Germline assignment: CDR1 SGHAT and CDR2 FQNNGV. This CDR3 has 16 amino acids. This chain's CDR3 is CASSPRWAGSQETHYF. The CDR3 DNA reads TGTGCCAGCAGCCCGCGTTGGGCGGGCTCACAAGAGACCCATTACTTC.

V is TRBV11-1 and J is TRBJ2-1; no firm D call. In germline, CDR1 is SGHAT, CDR2 FQDESV (reference sequence). V was trimmed by 4 bases and J by 10 bases, leaving 17 bases between them. The CDR3 loop spans 14 amino acids. The CDR3 loop reads CASSSPDVRKEQFF. CDR3 sequence (DNA): TGTGCCAGCAGCTCCCCGGATGTCCGTAAAGAGCAGTTCTTC.

This clonotype was observed at least ten times. The V gene is TRBV11-3, the J gene TRBJ2-7, with 10 positions matching TRBD2. CDR1 SGHNT and CDR2 YENEEA come from the germline V gene. The CDR3 spans 14 residues. V was clipped by 5 bases and J by 2 bases; unmatched bases: 3. As DNA, the CDR3 is TGTGCCAGCAGCCCTAGCGGGAGCCCCTACGAGCAGTACTTC. It specifies CASSPSGSPYEQYF. The full variable domain, in which reference TRBV11-3 and TRBJ2-7 provide the parts outside the CDR3, is EAGVVQSPRYKIIEKKQPVAFWCNPISGHNTLYWYLQNLGQGPELLIRYENEEAVDDSQLPKDRFSAERLKGVDSTLKIQPAELGDSAVYLCASSPSGSPYEQYFGPGTRLTVT.

The chain recombines TRBV20-1 with TRBJ1-4; TRBD1 matches at 12 bases. This CDR3 is 14 amino acids long. The germline gives CDR1 DFQATT, CDR2 SNEGSKA (reference sequence). V was pared by 6 bases and J by 6 bases, with 5 bases of the junction left unmatched. This chain's CDR3 is CSAKGTGGDEKLFF. DNA for the CDR3: TGCAGTGCGAAGGGGACAGGGGGCGATGAAAAACTGTTTTTT.